This TCR beta chain derives from a study of control samples from healthy donors and cancer patients. The data were produced by immunoSEQ multiplex PCR, yet TCRdb's version contains in-frame clones alone and is incomplete. The sample lists 150,000 or so clones, roughly 94% occurring once. The V segment lost 2 bases and the J segment 5 bases; nucleotides outside the gene matches: 5. This CDR3 comprises 14 residues. Germline-derived CDR1 and CDR2 are MNHEY and SMNVEV (reference sequence). The sequencing input was blood. This TCR came from a woman aged 40-49 years in good health. The rearrangement links TRBV27 to TRBJ1-1, with 7 bases identical to TRBD1. Here the CDR3 DNA reads TGTGCCAGCAGTTTAGGCAGGGGGGAAACTGAAGCTTTCTTT. This encodes CASSLGRGETEAFF.